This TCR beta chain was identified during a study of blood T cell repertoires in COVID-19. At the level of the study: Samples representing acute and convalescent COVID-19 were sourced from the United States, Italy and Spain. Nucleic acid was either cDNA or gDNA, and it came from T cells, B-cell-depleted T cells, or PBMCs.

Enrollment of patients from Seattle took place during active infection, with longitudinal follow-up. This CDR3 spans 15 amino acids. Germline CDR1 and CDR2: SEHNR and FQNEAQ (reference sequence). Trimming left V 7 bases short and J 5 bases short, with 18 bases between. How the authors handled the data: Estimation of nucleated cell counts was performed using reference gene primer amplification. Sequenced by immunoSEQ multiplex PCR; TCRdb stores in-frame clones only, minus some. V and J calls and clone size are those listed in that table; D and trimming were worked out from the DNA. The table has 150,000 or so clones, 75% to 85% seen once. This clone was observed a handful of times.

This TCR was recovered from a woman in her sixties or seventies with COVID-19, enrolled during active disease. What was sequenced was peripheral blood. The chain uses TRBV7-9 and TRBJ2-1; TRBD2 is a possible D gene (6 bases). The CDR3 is CASNTGLPNHNEQFF. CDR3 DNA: TGTGCCAGCAACACGGGACTCCCAAACCACAATGAGCAGTTCTTC.